Listed below are T cell receptor beta chains from one sample, sequenced in a study of blood T cell repertoires in COVID-19. The assay was immunoSEQ multiplex PCR, and TCRdb's table has in-frame clones only and misses some. The table has roughly 110,000 clones, 70% to 90% seen once. Input material: peripheral blood. All receptors derive from a middle-aged man with acute or convalescent COVID-19. Each CDR3 is given with its conserved first and last residue. A D gene is named only where the DNA matches it firmly. A row's size may be missing; if present it is once, few, many or a size class.

-	TRBJ1-1	-	TRBV3-1/TRBV3-2	CASSQQTGNTEAFF	TGTGCCAGCAGCCAACAAACAGGGAACACTGAAGCTTTCTTT
-	TRBJ2-1	TRBD2	TRBV24-1	CATSDPGLAGGPNSYNEQFF	TGTGCCACCAGTGACCCAGGACTAGCGGGGGGCCCGAACTCCTACAATGAGCAGTTCTTC
-	TRBJ2-7	-	TRBV9	CASSVGGVGEQYF	TGTGCCAGCAGCGTAGGGGGGGTAGGCGAGCAGTACTTC
few	TRBJ2-2	-	TRBV5-1	CASVVGSPNTGELFF	TGCGCCAGCGTGGTTGGCAGTCCAAACACCGGGGAGCTGTTTTTT
-	TRBJ2-2	-	TRBV19	CASRVGGRSGELFF	TGTGCCAGCAGAGTAGGGGGAAGGTCCGGGGAGCTGTTTTTT
-	TRBJ1-6	-	TRBV3-1/TRBV3-2	CASSRGGDSPLHF	TGTGCCAGCAGCCGGGGGGGGGATTCACCCCTCCACTTT
-	TRBJ2-3	-	TRBV4-1	CASSQASTRGSADTQYF	TGCGCCAGCAGCCAAGCGTCGACCAGGGGTTCGGCAGATACGCAGTATTTT
-	TRBJ1-1	-	TRBV28	CASSPPTGSTEAFF	TGTGCCAGCAGTCCGCCAACGGGGAGCACTGAAGCTTTCTTT
-	TRBJ1-2	-	TRBV6-6	CASSYSPPGVNYGYTF	TGTGCCAGCAGTTACTCCCCTCCAGGGGTTAACTATGGCTACACCTTC
-	TRBJ1-6	TRBD1	TRBV4-2	CASSQDDREDSPLHF	TGTGCCAGCAGCCAAGATGACAGGGAGGATTCACCCCTCCACTTT
few	TRBJ2-7	-	TRBV6-2/TRBV6-3	CASSYGSTATYEQYF	TGTGCCAGCAGTTACGGATCTACAGCCACCTACGAGCAGTACTTC
once	TRBJ1-1	TRBD1	TRBV5-1	CASSFGQGHGLNTEAFF	TGCGCCAGCAGCTTTGGACAGGGTCATGGCTTGAACACTGAAGCTTTCTTT
-	TRBJ1-2	TRBD1	TRBV29-1	CSVEDILGGQGAYGYTF	TGCAGCGTTGAAGATATATTGGGGGGACAGGGAGCCTATGGCTACACCTTC
-	TRBJ1-4	TRBD1	TRBV12-5	CASGLVQGGGEKLFF	TGTGCTAGTGGTTTGGTCCAGGGGGGCGGCGAAAAACTGTTTTTT
once	TRBJ1-4	TRBD1	TRBV25-1	CASSNVGGLNEKLFF	TGTGCCAGCAGCAATGTAGGGGGCCTTAATGAAAAACTGTTTTTT
-	TRBJ2-2	-	TRBV24-1	CATRRGPSSTGELFF	TGTGCCACCAGGCGAGGGCCTAGCAGCACCGGGGAGCTGTTTTTT
-	TRBJ1-3	TRBD1	TRBV5-1	CASSFQAAGGLITGNTIYF	TGCGCCAGCAGCTTCCAGGCGGCAGGGGGACTCATCACTGGAAACACCATATATTTT
-	TRBJ2-1	-	TRBV3-1/TRBV3-2	CASSQESRGYNEQFF	TGTGCCAGCAGCCAAGAGAGCAGGGGCTACAATGAGCAGTTCTTC
-	TRBJ2-2	-	TRBV4-3	CASSQTNADRELFF	TGCGCCAGCAGCCAAACTAACGCCGACCGGGAGCTGTTTTTT
-	TRBJ2-2	TRBD2	TRBV20-1	CSASRTGGYANTGELFF	TGCAGTGCTAGTCGAACCGGGGGGTACGCGAACACCGGGGAGCTGTTTTTT
once	TRBJ1-2	TRBD1	TRBV28	CASRKGQGGSYGYTF	TGTGCCAGCAGAAAGGGACAGGGGGGAAGCTATGGCTACACCTTC
-	TRBJ2-3	TRBD2	TRBV14	CASSQWASGASPDTQYF	TGTGCCAGCAGCCAGTGGGCTAGCGGGGCAAGCCCAGATACGCAGTATTTT
few	TRBJ2-2	-	TRBV6-5	CASSLYTGELFF	TGTGCCAGCTCTTTATACACCGGGGAGCTGTTTTTT
-	TRBJ1-2	TRBD1	TRBV12-5	CASGLVNRGYGYTF	TGTGCTAGTGGTTTAGTTAACAGGGGGTATGGCTACACCTTC
few	TRBJ1-5	-	TRBV19	CASSMGRGFSNQPQHF	TGTGCCAGTAGTATGGGCCGGGGTTTTAGCAATCAGCCCCAGCATTTT
-	TRBJ1-1	TRBD1	TRBV2	CASRGPGQGAGFGTEAFF	TGTGCCAGCAGGGGCCCCGGGCAGGGGGCGGGTTTTGGCACTGAAGCTTTCTTT
-	TRBJ2-4	-	TRBV11-2	CASSLLIGTVAKNIQYF	TGTGCCAGCAGCCTCCTGATCGGTACAGTAGCCAAAAACATTCAGTACTTC
-	TRBJ1-6	-	TRBV6-5	CASKGGVNSPLHF	TGTGCCAGCAAGGGAGGGGTAAACTCACCCCTCCACTTT
-	TRBJ2-1	-	TRBV19	CASNEGDTYNEQFF	TGTGCCAGTAATGAGGGGGATACCTACAATGAGCAGTTCTTC
-	TRBJ2-4	-	TRBV27	CASSSPGENIQYF	TGTGCCAGCAGTTCTCCGGGGGAAAACATTCAGTACTTC
-	TRBJ2-1	TRBD2	TRBV7-8	CASSLQLANYNEQFF	TGTGCCAGCAGCCTCCAACTAGCGAACTACAATGAGCAGTTCTTC
-	TRBJ1-4	-	TRBV15	CATSRDTDSWGSEKLFF	TGTGCCACCAGCAGAGATACCGACAGTTGGGGCTCTGAAAAACTGTTTTTT
-	TRBJ1-3	-	TRBV13	CASSTRQASTIYF	TGTGCCAGCAGCACCCGACAGGCTAGCACCATATATTTT
-	TRBJ2-1	-	TRBV27	CASRTAPDTYNEQFF	TGTGCCAGCAGAACCGCCCCCGACACTTACAATGAGCAGTTCTTC
once	TRBJ2-3	TRBD2	TRBV13	CASSSGLAQADTQYF	TGTGCCAGCAGCTCGGGACTAGCGCAAGCAGATACGCAGTATTTT
-	TRBJ1-6	-	TRBV5-6	CASSLIRDSSYNSPLHF	TGTGCCAGCAGTCTCATCCGGGATAGCTCCTATAATTCACCCCTCCACTTT
few	TRBJ2-5	-	TRBV7-9	CASSSITSKETQYF	TGTGCCAGCAGCTCTATAACTAGTAAAGAGACCCAGTACTTC
-	TRBJ2-7	-	TRBV7-9	CASSLVGGPYEQYF	TGTGCCAGCAGCTTGGTAGGGGGTCCCTACGAGCAGTACTTC
-	TRBJ2-5	-	TRBV27	CASSLSEGWTQYF	TGTGCCAGCAGTTTATCGGAGGGGTGGACCCAGTACTTC
few	TRBJ1-1	-	TRBV18	CASSPGGINTEAFF	TGTGCCAGCTCACCAGGAGGGATCAACACTGAAGCTTTCTTT
-	TRBJ1-4	TRBD1	TRBV19	CASSTGTGRNEKLFF	TGTGCCAGTAGTACGGGGACAGGGAGAAATGAAAAACTGTTTTTT
once	TRBJ2-2	-	TRBV20-1	CSASLRDSNTGELFF	TGCAGTGCTAGTTTAAGGGACTCGAACACCGGGGAGCTGTTTTTT
-	TRBJ1-2	TRBD1	TRBV18	CASSPPARTGLFGYTF	TGTGCCAGCTCACCACCTGCTCGGACAGGGCTGTTTGGCTACACCTTC
-	TRBJ1-1	-	TRBV2	CASTWGQWNTEAFF	TGTGCCAGCACTTGGGGACAATGGAACACTGAAGCTTTCTTT
-	TRBJ2-6	-	TRBV21-1	CASSKARSSGANVLTF	TGTGCCAGCAGCAAAGCTCGGAGCTCTGGGGCCAACGTCCTGACTTTC
-	TRBJ2-3	-	TRBV2	CASTDTDTQYF	TGTGCCAGCACAGACACAGATACGCAGTATTTT
once	TRBJ2-3	TRBD2	TRBV9	CASSVSAGGTDTQYF	TGTGCCAGCAGCGTTAGTGCGGGAGGCACAGATACGCAGTATTTT
-	TRBJ2-2	TRBD2	TRBV10-1	CASPGLAGGFGELFF	TGCGCCAGCCCGGGACTAGCGGGGGGTTTCGGGGAGCTGTTTTTT
-	TRBJ2-7	TRBD2	TRBV7-2	CASSFGLEVYEQYF	TGTGCCAGCAGTTTTGGACTAGAGGTATACGAGCAGTACTTC
-	TRBJ2-3	TRBD2	TRBV7-3	CASSRTSGGADTQYF	TGTGCCAGCAGCCGGACTAGCGGGGGAGCAGATACGCAGTATTTT
-	TRBJ1-2	-	TRBV19	CASSIEVEGHGYTF	TGTGCCAGTAGTATAGAGGTGGAGGGTCATGGCTACACCTTC
-	TRBJ2-3	-	TRBV4-1	CASSQNTGTDTQYF	TGCGCCAGCAGCCAAAACACCGGGACAGATACGCAGTATTTT
-	TRBJ2-3	TRBD2	TRBV6-4	CASSEVSGGIPDTQYF	TGTGCCAGCAGTGAGGTTAGCGGGGGGATACCAGATACGCAGTATTTT
-	TRBJ1-4	TRBD1	TRBV19	CASSAHRGVLTNEKLFF	TGTGCCAGTAGTGCTCACAGGGGTGTATTGACTAATGAAAAACTGTTTTTT
-	TRBJ2-1	TRBD1	TRBV3-1/TRBV3-2	CASSLDRGDFNEQFF	TGTGCCAGCAGTCTGGACAGGGGGGATTTCAATGAGCAGTTCTTC
-	TRBJ1-2	TRBD1	TRBV13	CASSLGTGLPGYTF	TGTGCCAGCAGCTTAGGGACAGGGCTCCCTGGCTACACCTTC
-	TRBJ1-1	-	TRBV19	CASKFRANTEAFF	TGTGCCAGTAAATTTAGAGCGAACACTGAAGCTTTCTTT
once	TRBJ2-5	TRBD2	TRBV13	CASSPPLRGVEETQYF	TGTGCCAGCAGCCCACCCTTACGGGGGGTCGAAGAGACCCAGTACTTC
few	TRBJ1-1	-	TRBV2	CASSEWGGAANTEAFF	TGTGCCAGCAGTGAGTGGGGGGGGGCAGCCAACACTGAAGCTTTCTTT